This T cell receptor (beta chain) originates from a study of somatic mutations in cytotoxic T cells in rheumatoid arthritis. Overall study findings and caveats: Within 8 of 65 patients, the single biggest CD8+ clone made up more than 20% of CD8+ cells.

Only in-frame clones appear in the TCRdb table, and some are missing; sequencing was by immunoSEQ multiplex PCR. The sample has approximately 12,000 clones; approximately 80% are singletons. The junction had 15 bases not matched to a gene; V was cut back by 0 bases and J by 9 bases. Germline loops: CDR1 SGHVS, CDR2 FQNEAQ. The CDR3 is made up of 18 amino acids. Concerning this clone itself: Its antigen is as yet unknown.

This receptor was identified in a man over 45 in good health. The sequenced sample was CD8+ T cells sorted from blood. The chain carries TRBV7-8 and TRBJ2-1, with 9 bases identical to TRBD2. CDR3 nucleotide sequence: TGTGCCAGCAGCTTAGCACGGACTCTAGCGGGGTTGGTCGGTGAGCAGTTCTTC. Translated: CASSLARTLAGLVGEQFF.